Listed below are T cell receptor beta chains from one sample, sequenced in a study of cytotoxic CD8 clonotypes in ibrutinib-treated CLL. Some clones are missing from TCRdb's copy, which holds only in-frame ones; the method was immunoSEQ multiplex PCR. The table lists 150,000 to 250,000 clones, 72% of them singletons. Sequencing used PBMCs, obtained after 24 months of ibrutinib treatment. All receptors derive from a human donor with chronic lymphocytic leukemia. The CDR3 runs from the conserved cysteine through the conserved F or W. The D gene is left open where the match is weak. A row's size may be missing; if present it is once, few, many or a size class.

d_gene	v_gene	j_gene	abundance	CDR3aa	CDR3nt
-	TRBV10-3	TRBJ2-2	-	CAISAPGGNTGELFF	TGTGCCATCAGTGCCCCAGGAGGTAACACCGGGGAGCTGTTTTTT
TRBD2	TRBV5-1	TRBJ2-1	once	CASSAQTSGSSEQFF	TGCGCCAGCAGCGCCCAGACTAGCGGGAGTTCTGAGCAGTTCTTC
-	TRBV6-1	TRBJ2-5	few	CASSEVTARGETQYF	TGTGCCAGCAGTGAAGTGACGGCCCGAGGGGAGACCCAGTACTTC
TRBD1	TRBV13	TRBJ1-2	-	CASTYPTRQGFGGYTF	TGTGCCAGCACCTACCCCACGAGACAGGGGTTCGGGGGCTACACCTTC
-	TRBV19	TRBJ1-4	-	CASAEQGFGEKLFF	TGTGCCAGTGCGGAACAGGGTTTCGGTGAAAAACTGTTTTTT
-	TRBV5-1	TRBJ2-2	-	CASRYENTGELFF	TGCGCCAGCAGGTACGAGAACACCGGGGAGCTGTTTTTT
TRBD2	TRBV5-6	TRBJ2-3	-	CASSGTRWDTQYF	TGTGCCAGCAGCGGGACTAGGTGGGATACGCAGTATTTT
-	TRBV27	TRBJ2-1	few	CASSLAAVSYNEQFF	TGTGCCAGCAGTTTAGCGGCAGTATCCTACAATGAGCAGTTCTTC
TRBD2	TRBV7-2	TRBJ2-1	-	CASSLKLAGYNEQFF	TGTGCCAGCAGCTTAAAACTAGCGGGATACAATGAGCAGTTCTTC
-	TRBV19	TRBJ2-7	-	CASRDGGTYEQYF	TGTGCCAGTAGAGACGGCGGGACCTACGAGCAGTACTTC
-	TRBV2	TRBJ2-7	-	CASRGGHQRPYEQYF	TGTGCCAGCAGAGGGGGACACCAACGCCCCTACGAGCAGTACTTC
-	TRBV7-9	TRBJ1-5	-	CASSLGFSNQPQHF	TGTGCCAGCAGCTTAGGTTTCAGCAATCAGCCCCAGCATTTT
-	TRBV7-2	TRBJ2-7	-	CASSLMPTGGISGRSEQYF	TGTGCCAGCAGCTTAATGCCGACAGGGGGCATTAGCGGGAGAAGCGAGCAGTACTTC
-	TRBV27	TRBJ2-7	few	CASSPAWGGEQYF	TGTGCCAGCAGTCCAGCCTGGGGAGGCGAGCAGTACTTC
-	TRBV19	TRBJ1-2	few	CASSLRQETNYGYTF	TGTGCCAGTAGTCTACGACAGGAAACCAACTATGGCTACACCTTC
-	TRBV19	TRBJ2-7	-	CASSIFRDTAYEQYF	TGTGCCAGTAGTATATTCCGGGATACGGCCTACGAGCAGTACTTC
-	TRBV2	TRBJ1-1	-	CASSSEGMAYTEAFF	TGTGCCAGCAGTAGCGAGGGGATGGCGTACACTGAAGCTTTCTTT
TRBD2	TRBV28	TRBJ2-1	-	CASSWATSGIYEQFF	TGTGCCAGCAGTTGGGCGACTAGCGGGATTTATGAGCAGTTCTTC
-	TRBV27	TRBJ2-7	-	CASRRTAFTYEQYF	TGTGCCAGCAGGAGGACCGCCTTTACCTACGAGCAGTACTTC
TRBD1	TRBV2	TRBJ1-2	-	CASSLRDSGGYTF	TGTGCCAGCAGTCTCCGGGACAGCGGGGGATACACCTTC
-	TRBV4-3	TRBJ2-7	-	CASSHNTGFDYEQYF	TGCGCCAGCAGCCATAACACAGGGTTTGACTACGAGCAGTACTTC
-	TRBV4-3	TRBJ1-6	once	CASSQDQFSPLHF	TGCGCCAGCAGCCAAGATCAGTTTTCACCCCTCCACTTT
TRBD1	TRBV6-5	TRBJ2-7	-	CASSGGQYEQYF	TGTGCCAGCAGTGGGGGACAGTACGAGCAGTACTTC
-	TRBV5-1	TRBJ1-2	-	CASGMGVGGSYTF	TGCGCCAGCGGGATGGGGGTCGGAGGTAGCTACACCTTC